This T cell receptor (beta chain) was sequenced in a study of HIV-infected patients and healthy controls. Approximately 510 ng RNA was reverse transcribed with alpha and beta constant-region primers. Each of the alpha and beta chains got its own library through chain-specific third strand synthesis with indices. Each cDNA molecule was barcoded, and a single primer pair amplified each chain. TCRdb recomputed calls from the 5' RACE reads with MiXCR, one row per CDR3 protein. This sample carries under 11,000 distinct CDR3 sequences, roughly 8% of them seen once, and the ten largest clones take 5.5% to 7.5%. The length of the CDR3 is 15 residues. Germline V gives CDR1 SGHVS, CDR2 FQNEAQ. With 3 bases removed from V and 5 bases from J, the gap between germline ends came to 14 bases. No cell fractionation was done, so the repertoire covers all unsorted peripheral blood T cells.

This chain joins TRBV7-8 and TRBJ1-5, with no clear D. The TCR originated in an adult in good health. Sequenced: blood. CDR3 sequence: CASSFAGIRYQPQHF. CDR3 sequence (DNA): TGTGCCAGCAGCTTTGCGGGGATAAGATATCAGCCCCAGCATTTT.